This T cell receptor beta chain was documented in a study of cytotoxic CD8 clonotypes in ibrutinib-treated CLL. Findings of the study overall: Starting clonality was above that of age-matched healthy donors and tracked circulating CD8+ T-cell counts.

Comments on this clone: Its target is unknown.

Produced via immunoSEQ multiplex PCR; TCRdb's table is partial and in-frame only. The top ten clones hold approximately 5.4% of a sample with approximately 84,000 clones, about 86% of them seen once. Germline V lookup: CDR1 LNHDA, CDR2 SQIVND (reference sequence). The CDR3 spans 17 residues. V was clipped by 0 bases and J by 0 bases, with 14 bases between them. The chain employs TRBV19 and TRBJ1-2; tentatively, D is TRBD1 (6 bases). The specimen was PBMCs, collected before ibrutinib treatment. This clonotype was sampled from a human donor with chronic lymphocytic leukemia. Here the CDR3 DNA reads TGTGCCAGTAGTATAGATTCAATGGGGACATCTAACTATGGCTACACCTTC. This translates into CASSIDSMGTSNYGYTF.